The T cell receptor beta chain under discussion was sequenced for a study of T cell repertoires in cytomegalovirus infection. Study as a whole: Shared public TCR beta signatures pointed to both CMV infection and a matching HLA type.

Study-level results: Cumulative frequency (of public TCR beta family members) identified carriers of CMV plus the relevant HLA.

This CDR3 contains 16 residues. The V end lost 1 base, the J end lost 3 bases, and 14 bases lay between the germline ends. Per germline, CDR1 SEHNR and CDR2 FQNEAQ (reference sequence). TCRdb analysed the reads with MiXCR anew, one entry per CDR3 protein. The repertoire includes fewer than 350,000 distinct CDR3 sequences, over 7.5% of them detected once, and 3.5% to 4.5% sits in the top ten. This clonotype has more than one count but fewer than ten. The antigen remains unidentified. The sequenced sample was PBMCs. V gene TRBV7-9 combines with J gene TRBJ2-3; D uncertain. This clonotype was obtained from a human donor in good health (CMV status not recorded). Some clones in this sample may be carry-over from other donors' samples. The CDR3 region has the DNA TGTGCCAGCAGCTTAGTTTTAACGCCCGGGACAGATACGCAGTATTTT. This sequence encodes CASSLVLTPGTDTQYF.